These 13 T cell receptor beta chains share one sample of origin, sequenced in a study of T cells in Graves' hyperthyroidism and ophthalmopathy. Amplification of TCR beta CDR3 regions was performed using RNA transcripts as template. The TCR CDR3 was amplified in a first-round RT-PCR using the HTBI primer set. TCRdb re-derived calls from the multiplex PCR reads in MiXCR, one entry per CDR3 protein. The table includes about 160,000 distinct CDR3 sequences, about 9% detected once. The sequencing input was blood. These receptors all stem from a woman aged 18 to 35 with Graves' hyperthyroidism that later progressed to Graves' ophthalmopathy.

This clonotype was seen repeatedly, ten times or more. The V call is TRBV10-3, the J call TRBJ2-1; possibly TRBD1 for D (5 bases). V was shortened by 6 bases and J by 8 bases, with 11 bases between the two germline ends. This CDR3 comprises 12 residues. The germline CDR1 and CDR2 sequences are ENHRY and SYGVKD. CDR3 sequence: CAIRGAVDEQFF. In DNA form, the CDR3 reads TGTGCCATCAGAGGGGCGGTGGATGAGCAGTTCTTC.

This clonotype came up many times. The chain carries TRBV10-3 and TRBJ2-1, with 8 bases matching TRBD2. J gave up 8 bases and V 2 bases, and 11 bases lay outside the gene matches. The length of the CDR3 is 16 residues. Germline loops: CDR1 ENHRY, CDR2 SYGVKD. The CDR3 here is CAISEPPMVAGYEQFF. In DNA, the CDR3 is TGTGCCATCAGTGAGCCGCCGATGGTAGCGGGATATGAGCAGTTCTTC.

This clonotype was seen many times. The chain combines TRBV28 with TRBJ2-3, with TRBD2 matching over 9 bases. Germline lookup yields CDR1 MDHEN and CDR2 SYDVKM. With V trimmed by 4 bases and J by 2 bases, 19 bases remained unmatched. The CDR3 runs to 20 residues. CDR3 bases: TGTGCCAGCAGTTCCAGCCGGGGTAGCGGGGGCACTGACATCACAGATACGCAGTATTTT. Translation: CASSSSRGSGGTDITDTQYF.

This clonotype turned up a few times. The CDR3 DNA is TGTGCCAGCTCACCCATTGGGACTAGCGGGGGGGCGTCGGATACGCAGTATTTT. This gives the protein CASSPIGTSGGASDTQYF. The V and J genes are TRBV18 and TRBJ2-3; 16 bases fit TRBD2. The trim removed 3 bases at V and 6 bases at J, leaving 9 bases unmatched. Germline assignment: CDR1 KGHSH and CDR2 LQKENI. There are 18 residues in the CDR3.

V and J are TRBV4-1 and TRBJ1-5, with a possible D match to TRBD1 (6 bases). Germline V gene lookup returns CDR1 MGHRA and CDR2 YSYEKL. There are 18 residues in the CDR3. V lost 4 bases and J lost 2, with 21 bases in between. The CDR3 protein is CASSRRQDGQLGNQPQHF. In DNA, the CDR3 is TGCGCCAGCAGCCGGAGACAGGACGGTCAGTTGGGCAATCAGCCCCAGCATTTT.

Notes on this clonotype: This may arise from a read error, as a much more abundant clone is one base away. The chain joins TRBV12-3 or TRBV12-4 to TRBJ1-2; no clear D. Between the trimmed V and J ends, which lost 4 bases and 2 bases, there was a span of 8 bases. The CDR3 totals 13 residues. The CDR3 protein is CASSSARNYGYTF. The CDR3 bases are TGTGCCAGCAGTTCGGCACGAAACTATGGCTACACCTTC.

This clonotype was counted only a few times. The chain has TRBV19 and TRBJ1-2; 9 bases align to TRBD1. V dropped 2 bases and J dropped 6; count of bases not matched to a gene: 1. The germline V gene has CDR1 LNHDA and CDR2 SQIVND (reference sequence). This CDR3 spans 13 amino acids. CDR3 sequence reads: CASSITGGHGYTF. The CDR3 coding sequence is TGTGCCAGTAGTATAACAGGGGGCCATGGCTACACCTTC.

The sample holds many counts of this clonotype. The chain carries TRBV28 and TRBJ1-1; no firm D call. There are 16 residues in the CDR3. With 3 bases removed from V and 5 bases from J, the gap between germline ends came to 19 bases. Germline CDR1 and CDR2: MDHEN and SYDVKM. The CDR3 DNA is TGTGCCAGCAGTTTGAGGCTCGGTGGGAGCAGAACTGAAGCTTTCTTT. It encodes CASSLRLGGSRTEAFF.

This clonotype was detected many times. The chain joins TRBV7-6 to TRBJ1-4, with D perhaps TRBD1 (6 bases). Per the germline V gene, CDR1 is SGHVS and CDR2 is FNYEAQ. This CDR3 comprises 13 residues. Trimming left V 4 bases short and J 7 bases short, with 10 bases between. The CDR3 reads CASSSRDTEKLFF. The CDR3 DNA is TGTGCCAGCAGCTCCCGGGACACTGAAAAACTGTTTTTT. Looking up the rest from reference TRBV7-6 and TRBJ1-4 gives the full variable domain: GAGVSQSPRYKVTKRGQDVALRCDPISGHVSLYWYRQALGQGPEFLTYFNYEAQQDKSGLPNDRFSAERPEGSISTLTIQRTEQRDSAMYRCASSSRDTEKLFFGSGTQLSVL.

This clonotype has only a few counts. The chain uses TRBV19 and TRBJ2-5, with D perhaps being TRBD1 or TRBD2 (5 bases each). With 5 bases removed from V and 4 bases from J, the gap between germline ends came to 14 bases. This CDR3 spans 14 amino acids. Germline CDR1 LNHDA, CDR2 SQIVND (reference sequence). CDR3 DNA: TGTGCCAGTAGTCCCTGGGCAGGGAGAGAGACCCAGTACTTC. It specifies CASSPWAGRETQYF.

The chain recombines TRBV9 with TRBJ2-3; 8 nucleotides line up with TRBD2. This CDR3 has 16 residues. From germline, CDR1 is SGDLS and CDR2 YYNGEE. V lost 0 bases and J lost 4; bases outside the gene matches: 7. CDR3 sequence: CASSVVRGAGADTQYF. The CDR3 region has the DNA TGTGCCAGCAGCGTAGTAAGAGGAGCGGGAGCAGATACGCAGTATTTT.

This clonotype was seen repeatedly, ten times or more. V is TRBV15 and J is TRBJ1-1; D is unresolved. There are 14 residues in the CDR3. The ends were cut back, 0 bases at V and 2 bases at J, with 7 bases in the middle. CDR1 is LNHNV and CDR2 is YYDKDF in the germline V gene (reference sequence). As DNA, the CDR3 is TGTGCCACCAGCAGAGATCCGGACAACACTGAAGCTTTCTTT. This encodes CATSRDPDNTEAFF.

This clonotype appeared many times. V usage is TRBV28 and J usage is TRBJ2-5; D may match TRBD1 or TRBD2 (6 bases each). The CDR3 consists of 14 residues. The germline gives CDR1 MDHEN, CDR2 SYDVKM. V was trimmed by 5 bases and J by 5 bases, leaving 15 bases between them. The CDR3 sequence is CASSEMRGEETQYF. The CDR3 coding sequence is TGTGCCAGCAGTGAGATGAGGGGGGAGGAGACCCAGTACTTC.